This T cell receptor (beta chain) was profiled in a study of shared clonotypes between healthy human individuals. For the study at large: A couple of women and a few men aged 18 to 49 made up the donors.

In the case of this clone: Its antigen remains unidentified.

Findings of the study overall: In this cohort, only blood was sampled, and tissue repertoires likely differ.

Assay used: immunoSEQ multiplex PCR; TCRdb lists only in-frame clones, some missing. Here the sample spans about 2 million clones, 90% to 95% being singletons. The CDR3 totals 16 residues. Per germline, CDR1 MGHDK and CDR2 SYGVNS. The V and J ends lost 3 bases and 1 base respectively, with 12 bases between them. The sequence came from a man between 18 and 35 years old in good health. This sequence joins TRBV25-1 and TRBJ1-4; D remains unclear. Source material: naive CD4+ T cells sorted from blood. The subset is: CD45RA+ positively selected. This chain's CDR3 is CASSDRASLTNEKLFF. CDR3 DNA: TGTGCCAGCAGTGATCGGGCCAGCCTAACTAATGAAAAACTGTTTTTT.